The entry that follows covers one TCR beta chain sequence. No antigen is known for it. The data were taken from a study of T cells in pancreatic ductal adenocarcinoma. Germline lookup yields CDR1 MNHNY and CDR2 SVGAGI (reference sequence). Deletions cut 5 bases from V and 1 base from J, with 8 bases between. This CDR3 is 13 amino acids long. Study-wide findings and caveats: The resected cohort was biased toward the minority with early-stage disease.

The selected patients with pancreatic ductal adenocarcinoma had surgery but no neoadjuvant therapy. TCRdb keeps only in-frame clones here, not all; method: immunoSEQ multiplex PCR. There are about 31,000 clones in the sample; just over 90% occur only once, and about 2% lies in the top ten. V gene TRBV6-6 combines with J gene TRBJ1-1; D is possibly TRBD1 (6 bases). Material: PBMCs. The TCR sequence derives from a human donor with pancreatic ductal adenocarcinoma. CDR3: CASSRGGNTEAFF. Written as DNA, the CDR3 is TGTGCCAGCAGTAGGGGGGGGAACACTGAAGCTTTCTTT.